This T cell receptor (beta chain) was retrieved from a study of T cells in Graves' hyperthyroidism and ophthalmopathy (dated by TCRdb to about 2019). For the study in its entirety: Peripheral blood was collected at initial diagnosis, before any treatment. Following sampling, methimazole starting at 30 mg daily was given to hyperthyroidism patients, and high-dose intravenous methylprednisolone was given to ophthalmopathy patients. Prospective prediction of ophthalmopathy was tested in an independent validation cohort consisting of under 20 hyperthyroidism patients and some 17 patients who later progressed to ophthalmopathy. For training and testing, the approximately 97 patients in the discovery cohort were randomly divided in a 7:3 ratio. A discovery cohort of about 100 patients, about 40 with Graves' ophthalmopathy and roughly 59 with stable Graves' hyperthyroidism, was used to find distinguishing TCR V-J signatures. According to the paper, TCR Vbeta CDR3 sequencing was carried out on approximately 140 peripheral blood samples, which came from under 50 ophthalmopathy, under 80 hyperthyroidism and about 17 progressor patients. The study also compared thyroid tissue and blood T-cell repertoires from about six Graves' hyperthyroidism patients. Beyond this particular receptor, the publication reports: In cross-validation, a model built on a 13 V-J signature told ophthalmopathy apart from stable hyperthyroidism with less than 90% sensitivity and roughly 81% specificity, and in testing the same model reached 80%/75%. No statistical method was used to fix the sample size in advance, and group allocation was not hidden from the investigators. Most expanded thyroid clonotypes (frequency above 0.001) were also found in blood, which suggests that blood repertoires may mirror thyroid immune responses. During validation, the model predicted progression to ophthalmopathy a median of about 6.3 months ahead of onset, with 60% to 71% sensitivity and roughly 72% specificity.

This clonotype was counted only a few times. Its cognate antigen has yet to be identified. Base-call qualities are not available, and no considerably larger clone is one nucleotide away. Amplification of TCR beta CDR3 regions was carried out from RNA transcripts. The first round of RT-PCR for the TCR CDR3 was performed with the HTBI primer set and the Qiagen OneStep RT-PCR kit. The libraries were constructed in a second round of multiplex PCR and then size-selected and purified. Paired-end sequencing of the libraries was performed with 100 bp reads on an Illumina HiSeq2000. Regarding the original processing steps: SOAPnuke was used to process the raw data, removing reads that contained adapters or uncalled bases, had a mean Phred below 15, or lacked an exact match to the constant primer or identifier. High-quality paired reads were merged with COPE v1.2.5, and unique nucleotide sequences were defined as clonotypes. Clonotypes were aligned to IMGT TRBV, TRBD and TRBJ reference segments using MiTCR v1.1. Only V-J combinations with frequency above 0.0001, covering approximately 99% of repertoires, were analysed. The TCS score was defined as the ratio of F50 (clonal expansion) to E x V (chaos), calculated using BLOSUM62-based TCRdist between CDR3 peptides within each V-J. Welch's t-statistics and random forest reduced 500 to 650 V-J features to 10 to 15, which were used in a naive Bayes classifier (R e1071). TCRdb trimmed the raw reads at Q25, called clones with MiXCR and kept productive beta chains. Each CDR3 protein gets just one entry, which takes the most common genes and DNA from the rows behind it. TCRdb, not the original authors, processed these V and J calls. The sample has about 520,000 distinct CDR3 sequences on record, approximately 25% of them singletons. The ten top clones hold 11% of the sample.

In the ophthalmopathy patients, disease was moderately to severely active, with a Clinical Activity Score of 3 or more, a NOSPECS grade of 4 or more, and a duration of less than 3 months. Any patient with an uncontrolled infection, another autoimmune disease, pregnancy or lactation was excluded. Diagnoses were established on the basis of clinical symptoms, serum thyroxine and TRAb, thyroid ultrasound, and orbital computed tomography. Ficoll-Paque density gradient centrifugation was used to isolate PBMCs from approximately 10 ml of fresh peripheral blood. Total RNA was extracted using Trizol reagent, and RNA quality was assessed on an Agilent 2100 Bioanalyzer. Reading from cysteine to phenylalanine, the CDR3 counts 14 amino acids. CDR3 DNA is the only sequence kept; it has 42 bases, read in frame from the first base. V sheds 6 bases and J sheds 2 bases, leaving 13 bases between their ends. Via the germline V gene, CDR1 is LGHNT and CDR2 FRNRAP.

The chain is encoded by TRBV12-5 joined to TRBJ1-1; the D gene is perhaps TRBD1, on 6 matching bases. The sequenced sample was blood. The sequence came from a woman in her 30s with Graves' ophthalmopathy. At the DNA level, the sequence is TGTGCTAGTGGACCTACAGGGCCCAACACTGAAGCTTTCTTT. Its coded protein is CASGPTGPNTEAFF. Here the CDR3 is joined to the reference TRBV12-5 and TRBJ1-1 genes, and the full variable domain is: DARVTQTPRHKVTEMGQEVTMRCQPILGHNTVFWYRQTMMQGLELLAYFRNRAPLDDSGMPKDRFSAEMPDATLATLKIQPSEPRDSAVYFCASGPTGPNTEAFFGQGTRLTVV.